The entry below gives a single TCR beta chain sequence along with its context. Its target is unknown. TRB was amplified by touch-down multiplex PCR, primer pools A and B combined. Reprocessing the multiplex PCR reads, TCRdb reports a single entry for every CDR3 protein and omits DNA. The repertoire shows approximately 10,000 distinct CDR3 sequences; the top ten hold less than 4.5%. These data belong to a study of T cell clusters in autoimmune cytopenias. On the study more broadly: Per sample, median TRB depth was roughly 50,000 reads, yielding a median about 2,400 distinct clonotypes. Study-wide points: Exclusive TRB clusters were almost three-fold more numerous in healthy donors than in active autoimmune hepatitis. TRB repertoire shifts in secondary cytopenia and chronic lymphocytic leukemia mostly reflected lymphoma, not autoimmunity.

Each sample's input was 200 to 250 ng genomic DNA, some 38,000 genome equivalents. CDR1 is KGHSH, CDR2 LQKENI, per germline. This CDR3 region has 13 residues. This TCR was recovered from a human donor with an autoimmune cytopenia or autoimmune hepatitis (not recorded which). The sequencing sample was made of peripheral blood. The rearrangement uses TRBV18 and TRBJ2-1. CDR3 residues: CASSPGQEWEQFF.